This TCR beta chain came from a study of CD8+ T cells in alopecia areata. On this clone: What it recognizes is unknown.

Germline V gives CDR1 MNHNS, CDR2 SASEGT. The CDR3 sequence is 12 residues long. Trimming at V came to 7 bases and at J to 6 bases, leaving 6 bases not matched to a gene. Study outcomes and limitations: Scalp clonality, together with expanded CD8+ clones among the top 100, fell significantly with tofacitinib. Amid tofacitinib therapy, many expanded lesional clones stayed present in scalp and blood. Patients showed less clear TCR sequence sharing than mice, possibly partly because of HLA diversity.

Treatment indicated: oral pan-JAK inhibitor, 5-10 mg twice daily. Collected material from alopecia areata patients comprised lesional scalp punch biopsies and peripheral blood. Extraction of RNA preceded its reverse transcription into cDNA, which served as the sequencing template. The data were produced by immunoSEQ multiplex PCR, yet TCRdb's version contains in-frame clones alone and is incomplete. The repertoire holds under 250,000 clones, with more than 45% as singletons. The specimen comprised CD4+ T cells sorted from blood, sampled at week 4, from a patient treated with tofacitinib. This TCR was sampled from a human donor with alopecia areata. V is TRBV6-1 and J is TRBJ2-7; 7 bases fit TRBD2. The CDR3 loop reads CASTERGVEQYF. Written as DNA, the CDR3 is TGTGCCAGCACCGAGCGGGGAGTCGAGCAGTACTTC.